The clone carrying this TCR beta chain has ten or more counts. Its target is not known. This specimen comes from a study of response to subunit inactivated influenza vaccine. The study's findings and limits: Seasonal influenza vaccination, on each occasion, was suggested by the authors to recruit few new T cells.

MiXCR, run by TCRdb on the RT-PCR reads, gives a single entry per CDR3 protein. This sample carries roughly 630,000 distinct CDR3 sequences, 14% of them seen once, and the ten largest clones take 7.5% to 9%. This CDR3 is 15 amino acids long. The V gene lost 6 bases and the J gene lost 3 bases, with 17 bases spanning the gap. The sequences come from PBMCs from blood, collected around 15 days before vaccination. J is TRBJ1-2 and V is TRBV12-3 or TRBV12-4, with a possible D match to TRBD1 (5 bases). The sequence derives from a middle-aged man who received an inactivated influenza vaccine. The chain's CDR3 is CASSRRGDRYYGYTF. As DNA, the CDR3 is TGTGCCAGCAGCCGGAGAGGGGACCGATACTATGGCTACACCTTC.